These T cell receptor beta chains were read from a single sample in a study of blood T cell repertoires in COVID-19. TCRdb keeps only in-frame clones here, not all; method: immunoSEQ multiplex PCR. Found here are some 130,000 clones, around 86% of them singletons; the top ten hold about 10%. Sequencing was done on a sample of peripheral blood. The origin of the receptors is a woman in her 70s with COVID-19, enrolled during active disease. Both conserved end residues are part of each CDR3. Each record gives: clone size, J gene, V gene, D gene, CDR3 protein, CDR3 DNA. The D gene is left open where the match is weak. Part of the rows lack a size; the others show once, few, many or a class for expanded clones.

.,TRBJ2-5,TRBV2,TRBD1,CASRTTGGETQYF,TGTGCCAGCAGAACCACAGGGGGTGAGACCCAGTACTTC
.,TRBJ1-2,TRBV9,.,CASSLERYGYTF,TGTGCCAGCAGCCTCGAGCGCTATGGCTACACCTTC
once,TRBJ1-3,TRBV6-5,.,CASRNRDSGNTIYF,TGTGCCAGCAGAAACAGGGATTCAGGAAACACCATATATTTT
.,TRBJ1-2,TRBV9,.,CASSVGPQGYGYTF,TGTGCCAGCAGCGTAGGTCCCCAGGGCTATGGCTACACCTTC
once,TRBJ1-5,TRBV7-9,TRBD1,CASSLGTGGSHQPQHF,TGTGCCAGCAGCTTAGGGACAGGGGGTTCGCATCAGCCCCAGCATTTT
.,TRBJ2-5,TRBV18,TRBD2,CASSPPSGGPVTQYF,TGTGCCAGCTCACCACCTAGCGGGGGGCCTGTAACCCAGTACTTC
.,TRBJ2-6,TRBV3-1/TRBV3-2,.,CASSQDVWAVSLTF,TGTGCCAGCAGCCAAGACGTTTGGGCAGTGAGTTTGACTTTC
.,TRBJ2-7,TRBV5-1,TRBD1,CASSLGDSATREQYF,TGCGCCAGCAGCTTGGGGGACAGTGCCACTCGGGAGCAGTACTTC
.,TRBJ1-1,TRBV28,TRBD1,CASSHPGQGGTEAFF,TGTGCCAGCAGTCACCCGGGACAGGGAGGCACTGAAGCTTTCTTT
.,TRBJ1-5,TRBV2,.,CASSDRFSNQPQHF,TGTGCCAGCAGTGACAGGTTCAGCAATCAGCCCCAGCATTTT
.,TRBJ2-2,TRBV28,TRBD2,CASSFLIAGGPGTGELFF,TGTGCCAGCAGTTTCTTAATAGCGGGGGGGCCGGGCACCGGGGAGCTGTTTTTT
.,TRBJ1-2,TRBV5-4,.,CASSLEAGMNYGYTF,TGTGCCAGCAGCTTGGAGGCAGGGATGAACTATGGCTACACCTTC
.,TRBJ1-1,TRBV15,TRBD1,CATSSRTGGTTEAFF,TGTGCCACCAGCAGCAGGACAGGGGGAACGACTGAAGCTTTCTTT
.,TRBJ2-7,TRBV18,.,CASSPPTGPYEQYF,TGTGCCAGCTCACCACCTACCGGTCCGTACGAGCAGTACTTC
.,TRBJ2-7,TRBV2,.,CASSGAVTTAYEQYF,TGTGCCAGCAGTGGGGCCGTGACAACCGCCTACGAGCAGTACTTC
.,TRBJ2-1,TRBV6-6,.,CASCQGSIWTEQFF,TGTGCCAGCTGCCAAGGGAGTATATGGACGGAGCAGTTCTTC
.,TRBJ1-3,TRBV5-4,.,CASSLGAGYGNTIYF,TGTGCCAGCAGCTTGGGGGCGGGATATGGAAACACCATATATTTT
.,TRBJ1-5,TRBV7-2,.,CASSKGTSLHQPQHF,TGTGCCAGCAGCAAAGGGACATCCCTTCATCAGCCCCAGCATTTT
.,TRBJ2-3,TRBV7-2,TRBD2,CASSLGRGVGYTQYF,TGTGCCAGCAGCTTGGGGCGGGGGGTCGGATATACGCAGTATTTT
.,TRBJ2-1,TRBV2,.,CASSVSGGAEQFF,TGTGCCAGCAGTGTGTCCGGGGGAGCTGAGCAGTTCTTC
.,TRBJ2-3,TRBV27,TRBD1,CASSRLGRDRGADTQYF,TGTGCCAGCAGCAGGTTGGGTAGGGACAGGGGGGCAGATACGCAGTATTTT
.,TRBJ1-1,TRBV4-1,.,CASSQGAAGDTEAFF,TGCGCCAGCAGCCAAGGTGCAGCAGGGGACACTGAAGCTTTCTTT
.,TRBJ1-1,TRBV7-9,TRBD1,CASSPPGGTEAFF,TGTGCCAGCAGCCCTCCAGGGGGCACTGAAGCTTTCTTT
.,TRBJ2-2,TRBV6-5,.,CASRDKGTGELFF,TGTGCCAGCAGGGACAAGGGCACCGGGGAGCTGTTTTTT
.,TRBJ2-5,TRBV28,.,CASRSPGTPIGGGKTQYF,TGTGCCAGCAGGAGTCCCGGGACGCCGATTGGTGGGGGGAAGACCCAGTACTTC
once,TRBJ2-5,TRBV28,.,CASNGGQETQYF,TGTGCCAGCAACGGCGGCCAAGAGACCCAGTACTTC
once,TRBJ1-3,TRBV7-6,TRBD1,CASRGQLGNTIYF,TGTGCCAGCCGGGGACAGCTAGGAAACACCATATATTTT
.,TRBJ2-5,TRBV13,TRBD2,CASSPGLAHETQYF,TGTGCCAGCAGCCCAGGACTAGCGCACGAGACCCAGTACTTC
few,TRBJ2-2,TRBV14,TRBD1,CASSPLDRDDTGELFF,TGTGCCAGCAGCCCGTTGGACAGGGACGACACCGGGGAGCTGTTTTTT
.,TRBJ2-7,TRBV7-7,.,CASSQDGTSKQYF,TGTGCTAGCAGCCAAGATGGGACTTCCAAGCAGTACTTC
.,TRBJ2-4,TRBV5-1,TRBD1,CASSSSRDSNIQYF,TGCGCCAGCAGCTCCTCCCGGGACAGCAACATTCAGTACTTC
.,TRBJ2-3,TRBV3-1/TRBV3-2,.,CASSLRGQDTQYF,TGTGCCAGCAGCCTAAGAGGGCAAGATACGCAGTATTTT
.,TRBJ2-1,TRBV5-5,TRBD2,CASSSRTSGGPDYNEQFF,TGTGCCAGCAGCTCCCGGACTAGCGGGGGGCCCGACTACAATGAGCAGTTCTTC
.,TRBJ1-6,TRBV28,.,CASAKSSYNSPLHF,TGTGCCAGCGCGAAGAGCTCCTATAATTCACCCCTCCACTTT
.,TRBJ2-2,TRBV24-1,TRBD1,CATSDLTGQQNTGELFF,TGTGCCACCAGTGATTTGACGGGACAGCAAAACACCGGGGAGCTGTTTTTT
.,TRBJ1-2,TRBV18,.,CASSPNWGEDGYTF,TGTGCCAGCTCACCGAATTGGGGGGAAGATGGCTACACCTTC
.,TRBJ2-5,TRBV4-1,TRBD2,CASSQRLAGGGDETQYF,TGCGCCAGCAGCCAGCGTTTAGCGGGGGGCGGGGATGAGACCCAGTACTTC
.,TRBJ1-2,TRBV27,.,CASSIQGSYGYTF,TGTGCCAGCAGTATCCAGGGTTCTTATGGCTACACCTTC
.,TRBJ1-2,TRBV4-1,.,CASSQDPREAGYTF,TGCGCCAGCAGCCAAGATCCCAGGGAAGCTGGCTACACCTTC
.,TRBJ1-1,TRBV6-5,TRBD1,CASSYSKGQQEAFF,TGTGCCAGCAGTTACTCGAAGGGACAGCAAGAAGCTTTCTTT
.,TRBJ2-5,TRBV6-5,.,CASRQSGREETQYF,TGTGCCAGCAGGCAATCCGGGAGAGAAGAGACCCAGTACTTC
.,TRBJ1-2,TRBV7-3,TRBD1,CASSPTGTYGYTF,TGTGCCAGCAGCCCGACAGGGACCTATGGCTACACCTTC
.,TRBJ1-4,TRBV18,TRBD1,CASSGQGNEKLFF,TGTGCCAGCTCAGGACAGGGGAATGAAAAACTGTTTTTT
.,TRBJ2-5,TRBV7-2,TRBD1,CASSLGTGQETQYF,TGTGCCAGCAGCCTAGGGACAGGCCAAGAGACCCAGTACTTC
few,TRBJ2-7,TRBV7-9,.,CASSLGSGPEQYF,TGTGCCAGCAGCTTAGGATCAGGGCCCGAGCAGTACTTC
.,TRBJ2-1,TRBV21-1,.,CASSALDAGGRNEQFF,TGTGCCAGCAGCGCGTTAGACGCGGGGGGGCGTAATGAGCAGTTCTTC
few,TRBJ2-5,TRBV7-3,.,CASSLNPRETQYF,TGTGCCAGCAGCTTAAACCCTCGGGAGACCCAGTACTTC
.,TRBJ1-2,TRBV2,.,CASSEQGTYGYTF,TGTGCCAGCAGTGAGCAGGGCACCTATGGCTACACCTTC
.,TRBJ1-4,TRBV29-1,TRBD1,CSVDKTGTGVEKLFF,TGCAGCGTGGACAAAACCGGGACAGGGGTCGAAAAACTGTTTTTT
.,TRBJ1-2,TRBV7-3,.,CASSSTGLGGYTF,TGTGCCAGCAGCTCGACGGGGTTGGGAGGCTACACCTTC
.,TRBJ1-2,TRBV7-3,TRBD1,CASSPTGGTDYGYTF,TGTGCCAGCAGCCCGACTGGGGGGACAGACTATGGCTACACCTTC
once,TRBJ1-1,TRBV5-5,.,CASSSRPRDTEAFF,TGTGCCAGCAGCTCCAGACCCCGGGACACTGAAGCTTTCTTT
.,TRBJ2-2,TRBV7-7,.,CASGEGTGELFF,TGTGCCAGCGGTGAGGGAACCGGGGAGCTGTTTTTT